This T cell receptor beta chain was retrieved from a study of CD8+CD57+ T cells in acquired aplastic anemia. The overall study: When averaged, DNA from sorted CD4+ and CD8+ cells came to approximately 3.2 ug. Study outcomes and limitations: Sharing between patients and controls was observed for about 27 CD8+ CDR3 sequences.

Profiling of TCR beta VDJ combinations and CDR3 sequences used genomic DNA as template. Each CDR3 protein is one row after TCRdb ran MiXCR on the reads. The sample has fewer than 300,000 distinct CDR3 sequences, roughly 80% seen once; the top ten hold around 40%. Turning to this clonotype: What it recognizes is unknown. A junction boundary mismatches the germline segment, possibly from a read error.

Selection for sequencing was limited to patients who had shown CD8+CD57+ cell expansion by flow cytometry. At the time of blood sampling, patients had not yet received any therapy. The CDR3 length is 12 residues. CDR1 is SGHNT, CDR2 YENEEA, per germline. This TCR derives from a human donor with aplastic anemia. The V gene is TRBV11-3, the J gene TRBJ2-5, with a possible D match to TRBD1 (6 bases). The specimen sequenced was sorted CD4+, CD8+, or CD8+CD57+ T cells (not recorded which) from PBMCs. This chain's CDR3 is CASRLAMTGQYF. Here the CDR3 DNA reads TGTGCCAGCCGCTTAGCTATGACAGGCCAGTACTTC.